This is a list of T cell receptor beta chains from one sample in a study of T cells in Graves' hyperthyroidism and ophthalmopathy. Using its own MiXCR run on the multiplex PCR reads, TCRdb lists one record per CDR3 protein. This sample has hundreds of thousands of distinct CDR3 sequences, with about 17% found just once. Source material: blood. Receptor source: a woman between 50 and 59 years old with Graves' hyperthyroidism that later progressed to Graves' ophthalmopathy. Each CDR3 is given with its conserved first and last residue. D genes are given only for firm matches. A row's size may be missing; if present it is once, few, many or a size class.

TRBJ1-4 TRBD1 many TRBV30 TGTGCCTGGAGTCCTGGGGACAGGGCGGATGAAAAACTGTTTTTT CAWSPGDRADEKLFF
TRBJ2-5 . many TRBV3-1 TGTGCCAGCAGCCAAGCCACCGGGACTGAAGAGACCCAGTACTTC CASSQATGTEETQYF
TRBJ1-1 . many TRBV5-1 TGCGCCAGCAGCTCCCGGGACATTGGAGTGAACACTGAAGCTTTCTTT CASSSRDIGVNTEAFF
TRBJ2-7 TRBD2 few TRBV7-9 TGTGCCAGCAGCCGACCGGGGGCGGGGGGTCAGGAGCAGTACTTC CASSRPGAGGQEQYF
TRBJ1-5 TRBD1 few TRBV10-1 TGCGCCAGCATAGTGGGGACAGAGGATCAGCCCCAGCATTTT CASIVGTEDQPQHF
TRBJ2-5 TRBD1 few TRBV9 TGTGCCAGCAGTACAGGGGACCACCCTTCGGCCCAGTACTTC CASSTGDHPSAQYF
TRBJ1-1 . . TRBV7-3 TGTGCCAGCAGCTTAGAACCGGGGGTAAGGACTGAAGCTTTCTTT CASSLEPGVRTEAFF
TRBJ1-1 TRBD1 many TRBV7-6 TGTGCCAGCAGCCTACGGACAGGGGATTCCCCTTTGAACACTGAAGCTTTCTTT CASSLRTGDSPLNTEAFF
TRBJ1-1 . few TRBV2 TGTGCCAGCAGGTCAGACTCGAGCACTGAAGCTTTCTTT CASRSDSSTEAFF
TRBJ2-2 . . TRBV6-1 TGTGCCAGCAGTGAAGCCTGGCAGGGTCACGGGGAGCTGTTTTTT CASSEAWQGHGELFF